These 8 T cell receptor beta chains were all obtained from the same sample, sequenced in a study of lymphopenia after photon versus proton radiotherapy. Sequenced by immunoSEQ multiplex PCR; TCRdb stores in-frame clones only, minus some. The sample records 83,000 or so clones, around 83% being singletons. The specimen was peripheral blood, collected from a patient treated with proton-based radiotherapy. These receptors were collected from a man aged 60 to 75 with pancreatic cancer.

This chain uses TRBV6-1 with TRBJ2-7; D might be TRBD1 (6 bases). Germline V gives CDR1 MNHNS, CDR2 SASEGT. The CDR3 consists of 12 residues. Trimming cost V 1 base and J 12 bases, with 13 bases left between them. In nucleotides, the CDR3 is TGTGCCAGCAGTGAAGGTCCCGGACAGCCGTACTTC. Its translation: CASSEGPGQPYF.

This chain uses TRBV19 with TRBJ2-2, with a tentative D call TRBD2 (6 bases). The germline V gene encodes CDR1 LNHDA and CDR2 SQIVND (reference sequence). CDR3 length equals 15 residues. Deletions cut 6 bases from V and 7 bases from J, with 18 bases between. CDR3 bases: TGTGCCAGTAGCGCGGGACTCTTATTGGGCGGGGAGCTGTTTTTT. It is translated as CASSAGLLLGGELFF. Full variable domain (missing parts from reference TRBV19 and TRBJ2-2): DGGITQSPKYLFRKEGQNVTLSCEQNLNHDAMYWYRQDPGQGLRLIYYSQIVNDFQKGDIAEGYSVSREKKESFPLTVTSAQKNPTAFYLCASSAGLLLGGELFFGEGSRLTVL.

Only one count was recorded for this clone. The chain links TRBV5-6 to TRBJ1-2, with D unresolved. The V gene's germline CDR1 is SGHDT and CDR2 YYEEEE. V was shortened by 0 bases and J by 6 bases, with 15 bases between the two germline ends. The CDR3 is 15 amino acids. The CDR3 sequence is CASSLAFSYGDGYTF. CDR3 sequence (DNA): TGTGCCAGCAGCTTGGCTTTTAGTTACGGAGATGGCTACACCTTC.

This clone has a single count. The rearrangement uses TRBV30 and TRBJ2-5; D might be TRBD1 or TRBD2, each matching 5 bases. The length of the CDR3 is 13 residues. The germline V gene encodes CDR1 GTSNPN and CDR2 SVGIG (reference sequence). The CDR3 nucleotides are TGTGCTATAAACCTGGCTGGGGGAGAGACCCAGTACTTC. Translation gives CAINLAGGETQYF. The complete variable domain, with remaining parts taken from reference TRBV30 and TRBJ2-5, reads SQTIHQWPATLVQPVGSPLSLECTVEGTSNPNLYWYRQAAGRGLQLLFYSVGIGQISSEVPQNLSASRPQDRQFILSSKKLLLSDSGFYLCAINLAGGETQYFGPGTRLLVL.

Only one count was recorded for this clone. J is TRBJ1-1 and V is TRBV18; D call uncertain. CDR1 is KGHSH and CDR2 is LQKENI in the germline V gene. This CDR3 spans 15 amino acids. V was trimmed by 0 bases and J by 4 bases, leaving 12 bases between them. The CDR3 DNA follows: TGTGCCAGCTCACCACCAGGACGACGGAGCACTGAAGCTTTCTTT. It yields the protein CASSPPGRRSTEAFF.

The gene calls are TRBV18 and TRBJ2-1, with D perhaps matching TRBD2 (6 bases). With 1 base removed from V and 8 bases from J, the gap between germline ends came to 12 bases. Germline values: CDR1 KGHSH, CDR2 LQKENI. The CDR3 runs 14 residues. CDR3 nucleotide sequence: TGTGCCAGCTCACCACGGAGTGGGAGGTATGAGCAGTTCTTC. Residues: CASSPRSGRYEQFF.

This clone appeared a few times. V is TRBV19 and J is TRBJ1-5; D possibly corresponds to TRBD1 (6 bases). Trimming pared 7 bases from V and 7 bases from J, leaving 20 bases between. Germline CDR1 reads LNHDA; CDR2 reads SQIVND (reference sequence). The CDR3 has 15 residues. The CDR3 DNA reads TGTGCCAGTACCGACAGAGGGGGGTACGGGCAGCCCCAGCATTTT. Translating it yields CASTDRGGYGQPQHF.

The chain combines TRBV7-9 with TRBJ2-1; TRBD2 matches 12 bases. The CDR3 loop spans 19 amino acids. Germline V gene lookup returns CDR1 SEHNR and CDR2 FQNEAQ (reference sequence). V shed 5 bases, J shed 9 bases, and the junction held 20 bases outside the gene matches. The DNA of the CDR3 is TGTGCCAGCAGCCCGGGGAGAACAGCTAGCGGGAGGGCCTCGTCTGAGCAGTTCTTC. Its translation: CASSPGRTASGRASSEQFF.